This is a list of T cell receptor beta chains from one sample in a study of T cell responses to AZD1222 COVID-19 vaccine. Sequencing was performed with immunoSEQ multiplex PCR; in TCRdb, only in-frame clones are kept and a portion is missing. The table lists more than 100,000 clones, around 92% of them singletons, with 7.9% in the top ten. Here the sequenced sample was peripheral blood, taken 28 days after the second AZD1222 dose. These receptors all come from an adult who received the AZD1222 COVID-19 vaccine. Each CDR3 is given with its conserved first and last residue. A D gene is named only where the DNA matches it firmly. Size is omitted from some rows. Given values are once, few, many or a class for expanded clones.

size	J	D	V	DNA	CDR3
NA	TRBJ2-7	TRBD1	TRBV9	TGTGCCAGCAGGACAGGGGGTCTGGGGGAGCAGTACTTC	CASRTGGLGEQYF
NA	TRBJ1-1	NA	TRBV28	TGTGCCAGCAGTTCTCCCCCTGACAGGTCGACTGAAGCTTTCTTT	CASSSPPDRSTEAFF
NA	TRBJ1-2	NA	TRBV24-1	TGTGCCACCAGCTACCGGGGCCTCTATGACTACACCTTC	CATSYRGLYDYTF
NA	TRBJ1-5	NA	TRBV7-8	TGTGCCAGCAGCTTGTCCGATAGCAATCAGCCCCAGCATTTT	CASSLSDSNQPQHF
NA	TRBJ1-6	NA	TRBV6-5	TGTGCCAGCGGAGAACCGGGAGGTTCACCCCTCCACTTT	CASGEPGGSPLHF
NA	TRBJ2-3	TRBD2	TRBV5-1	TGCGCCAGCAGGCGACGACTAGCCCCGTCCACAGATACGCAGTATTTT	CASRRRLAPSTDTQYF
NA	TRBJ2-1	NA	TRBV6-2/TRBV6-3	TGTGCCAGCAGTTACTCGAGTTACTACAATGAGCAGTTCTTC	CASSYSSYYNEQFF
NA	TRBJ2-2	NA	TRBV5-4	TGTGCCAGCAGCTCTGACAGGCGCTCGAACACCGGGGAGCTGTTTTTT	CASSSDRRSNTGELFF
NA	TRBJ2-7	NA	TRBV6-5	TGTGCCAGCAGAAGCGACAGAGGTAGTTTCTACGAGCAGTACTTC	CASRSDRGSFYEQYF
NA	TRBJ1-2	TRBD1	TRBV5-8	TGTGCCAGCAGTTCAGGGGGCCTGGGCTATGGCTACACCTTC	CASSSGGLGYGYTF
NA	TRBJ1-6	NA	TRBV25-1	TGTGCCAGCACCGCAGTCTATAATTCACCCCTCCACTTT	CASTAVYNSPLHF
NA	TRBJ1-6	NA	TRBV27	TGTGCCGACCTACGGCATTCACCCCTCCACTTT	CADLRHSPLHF
NA	TRBJ2-2	TRBD2	TRBV5-4	TGTGCCAGCAGCCTCGGTGGACTAGCGGGAACCGGGGAGCTGTTTTTT	CASSLGGLAGTGELFF
NA	TRBJ2-7	NA	TRBV28	TGTGCCAGCAGTTCCCCCCAGGGGACTTCGGCATACTACGAGCAGTACTTC	CASSSPQGTSAYYEQYF
NA	TRBJ2-7	TRBD2	TRBV5-1	TGCGCCAGCAGTCACGGACTAGCGGGATCCTACGAGCAGTACTTC	CASSHGLAGSYEQYF
NA	TRBJ1-4	NA	TRBV18	TGTGCCAGCTCACCCAGCATGGATGAAAAACTGTTTTTT	CASSPSMDEKLFF
NA	TRBJ2-1	NA	TRBV4-1	TGCGCCAGCAGCCAAGGTTCCGCGGGAACTTCCTACAATGAGCAGTTCTTC	CASSQGSAGTSYNEQFF
NA	TRBJ1-5	NA	TRBV7-2	TGTGCCAGCAGCTTATTAAGGGGGACAAATCAGCCCCAGCATTTT	CASSLLRGTNQPQHF
NA	TRBJ1-5	NA	TRBV28	TGTGCCACCGAAGACGGGGGAAAGGGGGGCAATCAGCCCCAGCATTTT	CATEDGGKGGNQPQHF
NA	TRBJ2-1	NA	TRBV11-2	TGTGCCAGCAGCTTAGGGGTAGGGGGGTCGGATGAGCAGTTCTTC	CASSLGVGGSDEQFF
NA	TRBJ2-1	NA	TRBV6-4	TGTGCCAGCAGTGACTCGGAGGGGGCTACCTACAATGAGCAGTTCTTC	CASSDSEGATYNEQFF
NA	TRBJ2-2	NA	TRBV24-1	TGTGCCACCAGTGATTTGATGGGACTCAAGGGGCCCACCGGGGAGCTGTTTTTT	CATSDLMGLKGPTGELFF
NA	TRBJ1-6	NA	TRBV19	TGTGCCAGTAGTATCGATGGGGCGGGCGCGAATTCACCCCTCCACTTT	CASSIDGAGANSPLHF
NA	TRBJ1-2	NA	TRBV5-1	TGCGCCAGCACCCAAGGAGGGGGGGATAACTATGGCTACACCTTC	CASTQGGGDNYGYTF
NA	TRBJ1-1	NA	TRBV18	TGTGCCAGCTCACCTATTGACATGGTTCCCGACACTGAAGCTTTCTTT	CASSPIDMVPDTEAFF
NA	TRBJ1-6	NA	TRBV10-3	TGTGCCATCAGTGAGCCGGGCGAGGCAGGGTCCTATAATTCACCCCTCCACTTT	CAISEPGEAGSYNSPLHF
NA	TRBJ2-1	NA	TRBV3-1/TRBV3-2	TGTGCCAGCAGCCAAGACCCGGGCAGGTATGAGCAGTTCTTC	CASSQDPGRYEQFF
few	TRBJ2-7	TRBD2	TRBV3-1/TRBV3-2	TGTGCCAGCAGCCCGGGACTAGAATACGAGCAGTACTTC	CASSPGLEYEQYF
NA	TRBJ2-7	NA	TRBV5-1	TGCGCCAGCAGCATCGACACATCCTACGAGCAGTACTTC	CASSIDTSYEQYF
NA	TRBJ2-7	NA	TRBV7-2	TGTGCCAGCAGCTTAGGCCTTAAGACCTACGAGCAGTACTTC	CASSLGLKTYEQYF
NA	TRBJ2-7	NA	TRBV4-1	TGCGCCAGCAGCCAAGAAGCCGCCCCGGGCTACGAGCAGTACTTC	CASSQEAAPGYEQYF
NA	TRBJ2-7	TRBD2	TRBV27	TGTGCCAGCAGTCCGATATCTAGCGGGAGGACCTACGAGCAGTACTTC	CASSPISSGRTYEQYF
NA	TRBJ1-2	TRBD1	TRBV29-1	TGCAGCGTTGATTTTGGCGGGACAGGGGGCCATGGCTACACCTTC	CSVDFGGTGGHGYTF
NA	TRBJ2-3	TRBD1	TRBV28	TGTGCCAGCAGTCCCCAGATCCGGGACAGGGTCCCAGATACGCAGTATTTT	CASSPQIRDRVPDTQYF
once	TRBJ1-3	NA	TRBV27	TGTGCCAGCAAACCATCCGGTTTGGGAAACACCATATATTTT	CASKPSGLGNTIYF
NA	TRBJ2-7	TRBD1	TRBV7-9	TGTGCCAGCAGCTTATCCGGGACAGCTTACGAGCAGTACTTC	CASSLSGTAYEQYF
NA	TRBJ1-6	NA	TRBV27	TGTGCCAGCAGTTTATCGCCGCCCGGGTTTTGGGATAATTCACCCCTCCACTTT	CASSLSPPGFWDNSPLHF
NA	TRBJ2-2	NA	TRBV3-1/TRBV3-2	TGTGCCAGCAGCCAAGTTACTCCCGCGAACACCGGGGAGCTGTTTTTT	CASSQVTPANTGELFF
NA	TRBJ1-2	NA	TRBV6-5	TGTGCCAGCAGTCCTCTGCAGAGTGGGCCATATGGCTACACCTTC	CASSPLQSGPYGYTF
NA	TRBJ2-7	NA	TRBV11-3	TGTGCCAGCAGGACAATGGATGGGGCTTTCCCCTACGAGCAGTACTTC	CASRTMDGAFPYEQYF
NA	TRBJ2-3	NA	TRBV7-2	TGTGCCAGCAGCTACTACCGCACAGATACGCAGTATTTT	CASSYYRTDTQYF
NA	TRBJ1-1	NA	TRBV28	TGTGCCAGCAGTTTTACGGGATTCGGGAACACTGAAGCTTTCTTT	CASSFTGFGNTEAFF
NA	TRBJ2-7	NA	TRBV11-2	TGTGCCAGCAGCTTACCCGGACGGCGTTCATCCTACGAGCAGTACTTC	CASSLPGRRSSYEQYF
NA	TRBJ1-3	TRBD1	TRBV28	TGTGCCAGCAGCTCGACAGGGATCCGCTCTGGAAACACCATATATTTT	CASSSTGIRSGNTIYF
NA	TRBJ2-5	NA	TRBV11-3	TGTGCCAGCAGCCAACCCGACCAAGAGACCCAGTACTTC	CASSQPDQETQYF